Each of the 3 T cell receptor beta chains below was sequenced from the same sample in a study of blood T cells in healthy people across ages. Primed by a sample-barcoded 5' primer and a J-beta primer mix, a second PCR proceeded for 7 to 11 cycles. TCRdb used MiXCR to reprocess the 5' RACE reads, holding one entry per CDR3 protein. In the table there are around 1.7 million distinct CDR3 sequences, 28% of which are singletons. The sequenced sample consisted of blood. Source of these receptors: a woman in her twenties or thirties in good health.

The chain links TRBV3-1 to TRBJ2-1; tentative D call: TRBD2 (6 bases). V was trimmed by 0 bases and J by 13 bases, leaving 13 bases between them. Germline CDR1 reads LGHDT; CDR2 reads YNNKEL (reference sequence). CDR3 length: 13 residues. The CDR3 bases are TGTGCCAGCAGCCAAGATACCAGCGGGCACCAGTTCTTC. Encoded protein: CASSQDTSGHQFF.

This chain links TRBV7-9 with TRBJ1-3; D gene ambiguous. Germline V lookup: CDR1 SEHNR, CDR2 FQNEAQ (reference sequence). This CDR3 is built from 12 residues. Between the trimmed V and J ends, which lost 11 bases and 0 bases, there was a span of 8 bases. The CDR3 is CAVRGSGNTIYF. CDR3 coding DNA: TGTGCCGTCCGGGGCTCTGGAAACACCATATATTTT.

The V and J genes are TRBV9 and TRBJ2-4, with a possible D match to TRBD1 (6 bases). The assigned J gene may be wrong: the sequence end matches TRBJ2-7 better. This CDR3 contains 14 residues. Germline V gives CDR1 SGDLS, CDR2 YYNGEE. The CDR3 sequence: CASSVATGNYEQYF. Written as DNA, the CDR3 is TGTGCCAGCAGCGTAGCTACAGGGAACTACGAGCAGTACTTC.